The clone carrying this TCR beta chain was counted a few times. Unique molecular identifiers tagged individual cDNA molecules. Each CDR3 protein gets one entry after TCRdb re-called the 5' RACE reads with MiXCR. Of about 80,000 distinct CDR3 sequences listed, roughly 12% were seen once; the top ten hold roughly a sixth. V was trimmed by 2 bases and J by 1 base, leaving 8 bases between them. The CDR3 loop spans 15 amino acids. The germline V gene has CDR1 MDHEN and CDR2 SYDVKM. The sample originates from a study of early T cells in non-severe SARS-CoV-2 infection. Study overall: The input, bulk RNA from unsorted whole blood, was sequenced, and chains were unpaired.

The material sequenced was whole blood, taken at baseline. This clonotype originated in an adult who was a healthcare worker with PCR-confirmed SARS-CoV-2 infection or an uninfected control (not recorded which). The donor label of this sample is uncertain. The V call is TRBV28, the J call TRBJ2-2; D is possibly TRBD1 (5 bases). CDR3 sequence reads: CASSLSDRNTGELFF. CDR3 nucleotide sequence: TGTGCCAGCAGTTTAAGCGACAGGAACACCGGGGAGCTGTTTTTT.